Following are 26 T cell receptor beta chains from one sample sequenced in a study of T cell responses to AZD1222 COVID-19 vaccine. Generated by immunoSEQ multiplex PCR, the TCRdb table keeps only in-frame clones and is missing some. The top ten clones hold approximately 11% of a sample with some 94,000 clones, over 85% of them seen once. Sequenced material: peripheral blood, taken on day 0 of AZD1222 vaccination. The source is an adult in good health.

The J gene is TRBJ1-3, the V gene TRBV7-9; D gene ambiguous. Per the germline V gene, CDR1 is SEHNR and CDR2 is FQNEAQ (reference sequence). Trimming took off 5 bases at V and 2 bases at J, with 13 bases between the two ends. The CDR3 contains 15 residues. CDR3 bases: TGTGCCAGCAGCCTACTCAAAGGCGCTGGAAACACCATATATTTT. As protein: CASSLLKGAGNTIYF. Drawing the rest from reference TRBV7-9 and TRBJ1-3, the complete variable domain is DTGVSQNPRHKITKRGQNVTFRCDPISEHNRLYWYRQTLGQGPEFLTYFQNEAQLEKSRLLSDRFSAERPKGSFSTLEIQRTEQGDSAMYLCASSLLKGAGNTIYFGEGSWLTVV.

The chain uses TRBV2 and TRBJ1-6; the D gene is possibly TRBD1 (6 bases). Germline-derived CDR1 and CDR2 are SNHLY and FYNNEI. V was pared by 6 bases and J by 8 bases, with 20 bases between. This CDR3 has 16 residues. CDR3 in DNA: TGTGCCAGCAGCGAACAGGGAGAGCTTTGGGATTCACCCCTCCACTTT. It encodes CASSEQGELWDSPLHF.

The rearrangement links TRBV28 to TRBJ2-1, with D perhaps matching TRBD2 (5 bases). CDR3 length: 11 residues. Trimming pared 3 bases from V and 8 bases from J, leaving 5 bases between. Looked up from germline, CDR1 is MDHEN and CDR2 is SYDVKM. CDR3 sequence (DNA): TGTGCCAGCAGTTTGGGAGATGAGCAGTTCTTC. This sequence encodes CASSLGDEQFF.

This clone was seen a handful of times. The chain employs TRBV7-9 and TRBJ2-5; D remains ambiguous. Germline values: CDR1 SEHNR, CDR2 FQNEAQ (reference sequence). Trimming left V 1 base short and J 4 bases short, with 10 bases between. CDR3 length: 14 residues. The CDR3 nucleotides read TGTGCCAGCAGCTTAGATGTGCAGGTAGAGACCCAGTACTTC. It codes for CASSLDVQVETQYF.

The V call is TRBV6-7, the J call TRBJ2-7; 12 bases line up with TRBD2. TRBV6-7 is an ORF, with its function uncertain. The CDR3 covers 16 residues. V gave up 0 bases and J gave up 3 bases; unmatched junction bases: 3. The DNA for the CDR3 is TGTGCCAGCAGTTACTCGGTGGGACTAGCGGGCTACGAGCAGTACTTC. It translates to CASSYSVGLAGYEQYF.

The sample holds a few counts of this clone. The CDR3 sequence: CASSDLNPTGGDGYTF. The CDR3, as DNA: TGTGCCAGCAGTGACCTTAACCCCACAGGGGGCGATGGCTACACCTTC. V usage is TRBV2 and J usage is TRBJ1-2, with 9 bases aligning to TRBD1. J was trimmed by 6 bases and V by 3 bases; bases with no gene match: 11. This CDR3 contains 16 residues. CDR1 is SNHLY and CDR2 is FYNNEI in the germline V gene.

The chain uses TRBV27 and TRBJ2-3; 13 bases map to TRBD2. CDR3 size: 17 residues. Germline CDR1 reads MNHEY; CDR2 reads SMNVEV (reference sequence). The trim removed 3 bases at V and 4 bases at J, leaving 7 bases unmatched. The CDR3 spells CASSFLWTSGSPDTQYF. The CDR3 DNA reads TGTGCCAGCAGTTTTCTTTGGACTAGCGGGAGCCCAGATACGCAGTATTTT.

CDR3 loop: CATNIDRAREPQHF. The CDR3 nucleotides read TGTGCCACCAACATAGACAGGGCCCGGGAGCCCCAGCATTTT. This chain uses TRBV6-5 with TRBJ1-5; 7 positions agree with TRBD1. The CDR3 sequence is 14 residues long. From germline, CDR1 is MNHEY and CDR2 SVGAGI. V shed 10 bases, J shed 8 bases, and the junction held 14 bases outside the gene matches.

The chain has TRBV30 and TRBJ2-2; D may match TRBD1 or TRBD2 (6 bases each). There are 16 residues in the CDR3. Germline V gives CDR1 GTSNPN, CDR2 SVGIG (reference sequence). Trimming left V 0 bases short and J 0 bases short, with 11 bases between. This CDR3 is CAWSVKGGTNTGELFF. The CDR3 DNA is TGTGCCTGGAGTGTAAAGGGGGGTACGAACACCGGGGAGCTGTTTTTT.

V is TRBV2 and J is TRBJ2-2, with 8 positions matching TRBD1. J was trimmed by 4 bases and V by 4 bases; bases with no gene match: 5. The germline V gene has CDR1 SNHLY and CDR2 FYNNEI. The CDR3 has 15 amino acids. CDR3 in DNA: TGTGCCAGCAGTGGACAGGGGCCGACCACCGGGGAGCTGTTTTTT. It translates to CASSGQGPTTGELFF.

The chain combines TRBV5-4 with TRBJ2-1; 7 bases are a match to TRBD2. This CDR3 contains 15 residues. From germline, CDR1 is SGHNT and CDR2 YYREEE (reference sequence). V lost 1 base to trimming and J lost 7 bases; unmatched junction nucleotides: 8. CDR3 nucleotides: TGTGCCAGCAGCTTGACTAGCGTAGAAGAGAATGAGCAGTTCTTC. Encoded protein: CASSLTSVEENEQFF.

CDR3 sequence reads: CASSQEVNRDHGNTIYF. In DNA, the CDR3 is TGTGCCAGCAGCCAAGAAGTGAATCGGGATCATGGAAACACCATATATTTT. V and J are TRBV3-1 (or the pseudogene TRBV3-2) and TRBJ1-3; D gene unclear. The germline V and J ends were trimmed by 0 bases and 3 bases, with 15 bases remaining between them. Germline loops: CDR1 LGHDT, CDR2 YNNKEL (reference sequence). The CDR3 runs to 17 residues.

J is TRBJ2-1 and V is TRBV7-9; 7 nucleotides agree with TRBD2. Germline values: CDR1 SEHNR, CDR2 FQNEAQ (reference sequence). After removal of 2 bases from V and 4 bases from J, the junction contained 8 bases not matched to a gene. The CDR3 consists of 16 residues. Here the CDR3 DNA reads TGTGCCAGCAGCTTAAGTGGTAGCGGGTCATACAATGAGCAGTTCTTC. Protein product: CASSLSGSGSYNEQFF.

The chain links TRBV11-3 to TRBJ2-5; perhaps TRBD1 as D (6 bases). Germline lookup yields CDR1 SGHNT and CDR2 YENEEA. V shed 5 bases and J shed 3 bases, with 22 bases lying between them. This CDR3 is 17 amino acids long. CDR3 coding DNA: TGTGCCAGCAGCCAGCTGGACAGAGGGTATAAGGAAGAGACCCAGTACTTC. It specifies CASSQLDRGYKEETQYF.

The CDR3 nucleotides read TGTGCCAGCAGACTAGGGGGATCCACTGAAGCTTTCTTT. It yields the protein CASRLGGSTEAFF. The chain has TRBV25-1 and TRBJ1-1; D is perhaps TRBD1 (6 bases). The CDR3 length is 13 residues. Trimming removed 6 bases at V and 4 bases at J, with 12 bases between. Germline V lookup: CDR1 MGHDK, CDR2 SYGVNS.

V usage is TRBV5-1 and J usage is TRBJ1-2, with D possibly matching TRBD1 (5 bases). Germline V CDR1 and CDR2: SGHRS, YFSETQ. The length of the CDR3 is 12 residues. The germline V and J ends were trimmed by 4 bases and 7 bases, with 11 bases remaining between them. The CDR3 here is CASSPGEGGYTF. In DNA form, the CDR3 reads TGCGCCAGCAGCCCGGGGGAAGGTGGCTACACCTTC.

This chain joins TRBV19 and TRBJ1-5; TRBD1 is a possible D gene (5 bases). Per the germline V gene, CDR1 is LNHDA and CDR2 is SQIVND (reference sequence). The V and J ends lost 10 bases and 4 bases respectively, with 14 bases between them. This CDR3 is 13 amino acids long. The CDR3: CATKESGNQPQHF. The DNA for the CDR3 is TGTGCCACCAAAGAGTCAGGGAATCAGCCCCAGCATTTT.

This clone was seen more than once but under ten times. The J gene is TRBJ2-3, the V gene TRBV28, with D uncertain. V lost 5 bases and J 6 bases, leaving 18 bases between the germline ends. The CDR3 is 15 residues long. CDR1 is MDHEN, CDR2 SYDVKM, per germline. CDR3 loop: CASSGVLGRSDTQYF. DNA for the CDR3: TGTGCCAGCAGTGGAGTCCTCGGGCGCTCGGATACGCAGTATTTT.

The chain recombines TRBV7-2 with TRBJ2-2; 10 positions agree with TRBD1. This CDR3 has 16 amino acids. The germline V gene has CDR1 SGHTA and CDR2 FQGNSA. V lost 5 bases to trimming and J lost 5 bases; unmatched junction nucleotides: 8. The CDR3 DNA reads TGTGCCAGCAGCACCGGGACAGGGGTTCGGACCGGGGAGCTGTTTTTT. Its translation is CASSTGTGVRTGELFF.

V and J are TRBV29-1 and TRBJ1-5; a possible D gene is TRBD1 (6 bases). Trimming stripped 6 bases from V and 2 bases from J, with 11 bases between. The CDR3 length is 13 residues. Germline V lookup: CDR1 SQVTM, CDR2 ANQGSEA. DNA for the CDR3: TGCAGCGTAGCCGACAGGCGCAATCAGCCCCAGCATTTT. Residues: CSVADRRNQPQHF. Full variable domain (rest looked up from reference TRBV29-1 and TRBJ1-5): SAVISQKPSRDICQRGTSLTIQCQVDSQVTMMFWYRQQPGQSLTLIATANQGSEATYESGFVIDKFPISRPNLTFSTLTVSNMSPEDSSIYLCSVADRRNQPQHFGDGTRLSIL.

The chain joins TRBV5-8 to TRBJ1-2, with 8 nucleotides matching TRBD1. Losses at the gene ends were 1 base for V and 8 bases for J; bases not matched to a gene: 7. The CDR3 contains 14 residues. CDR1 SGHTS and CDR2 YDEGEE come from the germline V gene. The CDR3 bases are TGTGCCAGCAGCTTGCCCACAGGGGGAAGGGGCTACACCTTC. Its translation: CASSLPTGGRGYTF.

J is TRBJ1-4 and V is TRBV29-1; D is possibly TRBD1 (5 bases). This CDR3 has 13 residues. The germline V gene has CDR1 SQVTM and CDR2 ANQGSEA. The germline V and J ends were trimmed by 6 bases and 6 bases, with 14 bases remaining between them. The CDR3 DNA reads TGCAGCGTCGGTGGGGCCTCCCATGAAAAACTGTTTTTT. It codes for CSVGGASHEKLFF.

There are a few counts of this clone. The DNA of the CDR3 is TGTGCCAGCAGTGTGAGGGGGACGACCTATGGCTACACCTTC. This sequence encodes CASSVRGTTYGYTF. V and J are TRBV2 and TRBJ1-2; D perhaps matches TRBD1 (6 bases). Germline V lookup: CDR1 SNHLY, CDR2 FYNNEI. This CDR3 has 14 residues. The V gene lost 4 bases and the J gene lost 4 bases, with 13 bases spanning the gap.

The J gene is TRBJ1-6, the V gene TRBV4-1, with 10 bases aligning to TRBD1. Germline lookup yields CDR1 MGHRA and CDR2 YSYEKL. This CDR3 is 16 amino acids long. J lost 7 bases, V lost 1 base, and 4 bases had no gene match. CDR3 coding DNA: TGCGCCAGCAGCCAAGGGGGACAGGGGCAAAATTCACCCCTCCACTTT. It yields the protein CASSQGGQGQNSPLHF.

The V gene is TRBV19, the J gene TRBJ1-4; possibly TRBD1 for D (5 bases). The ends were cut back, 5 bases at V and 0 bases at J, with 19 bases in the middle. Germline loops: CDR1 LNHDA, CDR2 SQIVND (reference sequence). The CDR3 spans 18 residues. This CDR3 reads CASSARYPGEATNEKLFF. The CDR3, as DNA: TGTGCCAGTAGTGCCCGATACCCGGGGGAGGCAACTAATGAAAAACTGTTTTTT.

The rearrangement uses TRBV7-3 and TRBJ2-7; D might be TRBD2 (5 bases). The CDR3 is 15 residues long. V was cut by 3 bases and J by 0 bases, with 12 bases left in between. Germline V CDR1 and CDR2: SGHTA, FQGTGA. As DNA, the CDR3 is TGTGCCAGCAGCTTCGGGCGGGCGAGCTCCTACGAGCAGTACTTC. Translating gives CASSFGRASSYEQYF.